The sequence of this T cell receptor beta chain was determined in a study of CD8+ T cells in alopecia areata. Study-wide results and caveats: Normal scalp had lower clonality than lesional scalp, with alopecia totalis/universalis lesions showing this most strongly.

The ends were cut back, 1 base at V and 1 base at J, with 8 bases in the middle. Germline loops: CDR1 SGHDT, CDR2 YYEEEE. This CDR3 spans 15 amino acids. This clone was counted many times. Its antigen is undetermined. RNA extraction was followed by reverse transcription into cDNA, which acted as the sequencing template. Data came from immunoSEQ multiplex PCR; TCRdb stores just in-frame clones and leaves some out. Among about 140,000 clones listed, about three fifths were seen once. The specimen was CD4+ T cells sorted from blood, collected at week 0. The gene calls are TRBV5-6 and TRBJ2-2; D uncertain. This receptor was obtained from a human donor with alopecia areata. Here the CDR3 DNA reads TGTGCCAGCAGCTTGTTAGGGCTGAACACCGGGGAGCTGTTTTTT. Its protein product is CASSLLGLNTGELFF.